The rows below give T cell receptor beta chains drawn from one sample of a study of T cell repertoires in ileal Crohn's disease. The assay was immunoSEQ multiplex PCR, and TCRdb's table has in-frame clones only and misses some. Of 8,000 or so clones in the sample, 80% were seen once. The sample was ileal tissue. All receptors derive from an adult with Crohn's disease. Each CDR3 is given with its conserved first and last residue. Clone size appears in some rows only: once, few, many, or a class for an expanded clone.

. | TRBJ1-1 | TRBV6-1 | CASMRGGNTEAFF
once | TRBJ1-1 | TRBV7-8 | CASSRVGTEAFF
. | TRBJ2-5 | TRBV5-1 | CASTTEFQETQYF
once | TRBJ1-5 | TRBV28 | CASSSGGQEEFYSNQPQHF
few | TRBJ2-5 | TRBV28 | CASRGDRERETQYF
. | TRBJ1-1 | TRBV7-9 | CASSPRGSTEAFF
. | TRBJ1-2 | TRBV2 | CASSERQVYGYTF
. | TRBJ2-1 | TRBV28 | CASSLGSGLAGYEQFF
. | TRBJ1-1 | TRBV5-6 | CASSLGQGVPNTEAFF
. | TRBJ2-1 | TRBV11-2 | CASSLIPGQGEQFF
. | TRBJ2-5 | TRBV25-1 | CASSDPTGGEETQYF
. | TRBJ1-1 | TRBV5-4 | CASSPGGTGYNTEAFF
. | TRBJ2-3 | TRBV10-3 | CAISDRQRDMTDTQYF
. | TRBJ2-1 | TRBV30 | CAWQRGGSVNNEQFF
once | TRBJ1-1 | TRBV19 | CASTPGGLNTEAFF
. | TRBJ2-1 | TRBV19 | CAKYYQIGGKAHNEQFF
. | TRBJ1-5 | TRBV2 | CASSEEAREPQHF
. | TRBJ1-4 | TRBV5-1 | CASSQGQGREKLFF
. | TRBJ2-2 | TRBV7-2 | CASSRQGGGNTGELFF
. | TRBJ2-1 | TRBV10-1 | CAKRRGSSYNEQFF
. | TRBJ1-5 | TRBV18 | CASSPPEGSRKPQHF
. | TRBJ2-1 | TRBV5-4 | CASSQTSAGEQFF
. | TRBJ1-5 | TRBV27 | CASSSSRTAGTGWNQPQHF
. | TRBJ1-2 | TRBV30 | CAWTAGSNYGYTF
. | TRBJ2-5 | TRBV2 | CASSRLHGPQETQYF
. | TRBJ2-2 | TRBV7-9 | CASSFSGGLRTGELFF